Listed below are T cell receptor beta chains from one sample, sequenced in a study of shared clonotypes between healthy human individuals. Profiled with immunoSEQ multiplex PCR; TCRdb holds only in-frame clones, not every one. The table shows millions of clones, with less than 95% occurring only once. Sequencing was carried out using naive CD8+ T cells sorted from blood. The receptor set was obtained from a man aged 18 to 29 in good health. CDR3s include the opening cysteine and the closing phenylalanine or tryptophan. Each record gives: V gene, J gene, clone size, D gene, CDR3 protein, CDR3 DNA. D genes are given only for firm matches. For some rows the clone size is stated as once, few or many, or as a class when expanded; others skip it.

V: TRBV29-1; J: TRBJ2-2; size: NA; D: TRBD2; CDR3: CSVPLAGAYTGELFF; DNA: TGCAGCGTTCCCCTAGCGGGAGCGTACACCGGGGAGCTGTTTTTT
V: TRBV6-1; J: TRBJ2-3; size: NA; D: TRBD2; CDR3: CASSEEDSGATDTQYF; DNA: TGTGCCAGCAGTGAAGAGGATAGCGGGGCAACAGATACGCAGTATTTT
V: TRBV4-1; J: TRBJ2-3; size: NA; D: TRBD2; CDR3: CASSQALGLAPDTQYF; DNA: TGCGCCAGCAGCCAAGCCCTGGGACTAGCGCCAGATACGCAGTATTTT
V: TRBV7-9; J: TRBJ2-3; size: NA; D: TRBD2; CDR3: CASSLALAGVNTDTQYF; DNA: TGTGCCAGCAGCTTAGCACTAGCGGGAGTGAACACAGATACGCAGTATTTT
V: TRBV7-9; J: TRBJ1-5; size: NA; D: NA; CDR3: CASSFGGNSNQPQHF; DNA: TGTGCCAGCAGCTTTGGAGGGAATAGCAATCAGCCCCAGCATTTT
V: TRBV6-5; J: TRBJ1-2; size: few; D: NA; CDR3: CASSYGGDGYGYTF; DNA: TGTGCCAGCAGTTACGGGGGAGACGGCTATGGCTACACCTTC
V: TRBV11-1; J: TRBJ2-7; size: NA; D: TRBD2; CDR3: CASSLLSSGGLDEQYF; DNA: TGTGCCAGCAGCTTGTTGTCCAGCGGGGGACTCGACGAGCAGTACTTC
V: TRBV28; J: TRBJ2-5; size: NA; D: TRBD1; CDR3: CASSFPLTGGSETQYF; DNA: TGTGCCAGCAGTTTTCCGTTAACAGGGGGCAGTGAGACCCAGTACTTC
V: TRBV6-4; J: TRBJ2-3; size: NA; D: NA; CDR3: CASSSFGGQDTQYF; DNA: TGTGCCAGCAGTTCCTTCGGAGGACAAGATACGCAGTATTTT
V: TRBV13; J: TRBJ1-1; size: NA; D: TRBD1; CDR3: CASSSGQGAPTTEAFF; DNA: TGTGCCAGCAGCTCCGGACAGGGGGCGCCGACGACTGAAGCTTTCTTT
V: TRBV4-3; J: TRBJ1-2; size: once; D: NA; CDR3: CASSQGPSLTALNYGYTF; DNA: TGCGCCAGCAGCCAAGGACCTTCCTTGACAGCCCTTAACTATGGCTACACCTTC
V: TRBV5-1; J: TRBJ1-2; size: NA; D: NA; CDR3: CASSLPGTYYGYTF; DNA: TGCGCCAGCAGCTTACCCGGGACATACTATGGCTACACCTTC
V: TRBV19; J: TRBJ1-2; size: NA; D: NA; CDR3: CASTMYSLNYGYTF; DNA: TGTGCCAGTACTATGTACAGCCTTAACTATGGCTACACCTTC
V: TRBV6-1; J: TRBJ2-7; size: NA; D: NA; CDR3: CASSEARVGEYEQYF; DNA: TGTGCCAGCAGTGAAGCTAGGGTGGGAGAGTACGAGCAGTACTTC
V: TRBV25-1; J: TRBJ2-7; size: NA; D: TRBD2; CDR3: CASSDSTSGVYEQYF; DNA: TGTGCCAGCAGTGACTCGACTAGCGGGGTCTACGAGCAGTACTTC
V: TRBV11-3; J: TRBJ2-1; size: NA; D: NA; CDR3: CASSLSLYNEQFF; DNA: TGTGCCAGCAGCTTATCCCTTTACAATGAGCAGTTCTTC
V: TRBV4-1; J: TRBJ2-3; size: NA; D: NA; CDR3: CASSPRERSDTQYF; DNA: TGCGCCAGCAGCCCGAGGGAAAGATCAGATACGCAGTATTTT
V: TRBV10-3; J: TRBJ2-2; size: NA; D: TRBD2; CDR3: CAETLAEKANTGELFF; DNA: TGTGCCGAAACACTAGCGGAAAAGGCGAACACCGGGGAGCTGTTTTTT
V: TRBV11-2; J: TRBJ1-1; size: once; D: NA; CDR3: CASSFEYTIEAFF; DNA: TGTGCCAGCAGCTTTGAGTATACCATTGAAGCTTTCTTT
V: TRBV5-1; J: TRBJ1-5; size: NA; D: NA; CDR3: CASSLGGIDSNQPQHF; DNA: TGCGCCAGCAGCTTGGGAGGAATCGATAGCAATCAGCCCCAGCATTTT
V: TRBV5-1; J: TRBJ1-5; size: NA; D: NA; CDR3: CATLLSSFPGRFSNQPQHF; DNA: TGCGCCACCCTACTATCATCTTTTCCGGGACGGTTTAGCAATCAGCCCCAGCATTTT
V: TRBV6-5; J: TRBJ1-1; size: NA; D: NA; CDR3: CASSYSDMNTEAFF; DNA: TGTGCCAGCAGTTACTCGGACATGAACACTGAAGCTTTCTTT
V: TRBV7-9; J: TRBJ2-7; size: NA; D: NA; CDR3: CASSLESGSTYEQYF; DNA: TGTGCCAGCAGCTTAGAGTCGGGGTCGACCTACGAGCAGTACTTC
V: TRBV2; J: TRBJ1-4; size: NA; D: NA; CDR3: CASSGQPRTNEKLFF; DNA: TGTGCCAGCAGTGGACAGCCCCGGACTAATGAAAAACTGTTTTTT
V: TRBV29-1; J: TRBJ2-7; size: NA; D: TRBD1; CDR3: CSVERDRGNYEQYF; DNA: TGCAGCGTTGAAAGGGACAGGGGGAATTACGAGCAGTACTTC
V: TRBV9; J: TRBJ2-1; size: NA; D: TRBD2; CDR3: CASSVGTSGINEQFF; DNA: TGTGCCAGCAGCGTAGGGACTAGCGGTATCAATGAGCAGTTCTTC
V: TRBV7-9; J: TRBJ2-7; size: NA; D: NA; CDR3: CAITPAAAYEQYF; DNA: TGTGCCATCACCCCGGCAGCCGCCTACGAGCAGTACTTC
V: TRBV13; J: TRBJ2-7; size: NA; D: NA; CDR3: CASSPPLPGSYEQYF; DNA: TGTGCCAGCAGCCCGCCCCTACCGGGGTCCTACGAGCAGTACTTC
V: TRBV10-1; J: TRBJ2-1; size: NA; D: TRBD2; CDR3: CASSESREGNEQFF; DNA: TGCGCCAGCAGTGAGTCACGGGAGGGGAATGAGCAGTTCTTC
V: TRBV27; J: TRBJ2-1; size: NA; D: NA; CDR3: CASSSGPVYNEQFF; DNA: TGTGCCAGCAGTAGCGGGCCGGTTTACAATGAGCAGTTCTTC
V: TRBV6-5; J: TRBJ2-7; size: NA; D: NA; CDR3: CASRMDGGPSYEQYF; DNA: TGTGCCAGCAGAATGGACGGGGGGCCCTCCTACGAGCAGTACTTC
V: TRBV30; J: TRBJ1-1; size: once; D: NA; CDR3: CAWSVGLDTEAFF; DNA: TGTGCCTGGAGTGTAGGATTGGACACTGAAGCTTTCTTT
V: TRBV28; J: TRBJ2-7; size: few; D: NA; CDR3: CASSFQYEQYF; DNA: TGTGCCAGCAGTTTCCAGTACGAGCAGTACTTC
V: TRBV9; J: TRBJ1-1; size: NA; D: NA; CDR3: CASSVLRTDRTEAFF; DNA: TGTGCCAGCAGCGTTTTAAGGACAGATCGGACTGAAGCTTTCTTT
V: TRBV6-5; J: TRBJ2-7; size: NA; D: TRBD2; CDR3: CASSYPGEREWEQYF; DNA: TGTGCCAGCAGTTACCCGGGGGAGCGGGAGTGGGAGCAGTACTTC
V: TRBV6-5; J: TRBJ2-2; size: NA; D: TRBD2; CDR3: CATRWGGTGELFF; DNA: TGTGCCACTAGATGGGGGGGCACCGGGGAGCTGTTTTTT
V: TRBV25-1; J: TRBJ2-5; size: NA; D: NA; CDR3: CASSESATGAQTQYF; DNA: TGTGCCAGCAGTGAATCCGCGACGGGGGCACAGACCCAGTACTTC
V: TRBV14; J: TRBJ2-5; size: NA; D: NA; CDR3: CASSFRARETQYF; DNA: TGTGCCAGCAGCTTCAGGGCTAGGGAGACCCAGTACTTC
V: TRBV27; J: TRBJ2-3; size: NA; D: TRBD2; CDR3: CASTLAGGTTDTQYF; DNA: TGTGCCAGCACCCTAGCGGGGGGAACCACAGATACGCAGTATTTT
V: TRBV29-1; J: TRBJ2-7; size: NA; D: NA; CDR3: CSVVTVGAYEQYF; DNA: TGCAGCGTTGTGACGGTGGGGGCCTACGAGCAGTACTTC
V: TRBV2; J: TRBJ2-3; size: NA; D: NA; CDR3: CASIVGVAGTDTQYF; DNA: TGTGCCAGCATAGTGGGGGTGGCTGGCACAGATACGCAGTATTTT
V: TRBV9; J: TRBJ2-1; size: NA; D: TRBD2; CDR3: CASSPGLAGASYNEQFF; DNA: TGTGCCAGCAGTCCAGGACTAGCGGGAGCCTCCTACAATGAGCAGTTCTTC
V: TRBV9; J: TRBJ2-1; size: NA; D: NA; CDR3: CASSAEGGPGNNEQFF; DNA: TGTGCCAGCAGCGCAGAGGGCGGTCCCGGGAACAATGAGCAGTTCTTC
V: TRBV2; J: TRBJ2-7; size: NA; D: TRBD1; CDR3: CASDGDRGYEQYF; DNA: TGTGCCAGTGATGGGGACAGGGGTTACGAGCAGTACTTC
V: TRBV13; J: TRBJ2-7; size: NA; D: TRBD1; CDR3: CASSLGPGQGLDEQYF; DNA: TGTGCCAGCAGCTTAGGGCCCGGACAGGGTTTGGACGAGCAGTACTTC
V: TRBV4-3; J: TRBJ2-2; size: NA; D: NA; CDR3: CASSQEISGDTGELFF; DNA: TGCGCCAGCAGCCAAGAAATTAGCGGAGACACCGGGGAGCTGTTTTTT
V: TRBV11-2; J: TRBJ1-1; size: NA; D: NA; CDR3: CASSLRGYTEAFF; DNA: TGTGCCAGCAGCTTACGAGGTTACACTGAAGCTTTCTTT
V: TRBV4-1; J: TRBJ1-1; size: NA; D: NA; CDR3: CASSHAADYTEAFF; DNA: TGCGCCAGCAGCCATGCCGCCGACTACACTGAAGCTTTCTTT
V: TRBV7-8; J: TRBJ2-7; size: NA; D: NA; CDR3: CASSFLYLAGTYEQYF; DNA: TGTGCCAGCAGCTTCCTATACTTAGCAGGTACCTACGAGCAGTACTTC
V: TRBV27; J: TRBJ1-1; size: NA; D: NA; CDR3: CASKPYMNTEAFF; DNA: TGTGCCAGCAAACCGTACATGAACACTGAAGCTTTCTTT
V: TRBV21-1; J: TRBJ1-6; size: NA; D: NA; CDR3: CASIPVSPLHF; DNA: TGTGCCAGCATCCCGGTTTCACCCCTCCACTTT
V: TRBV10-3; J: TRBJ1-2; size: NA; D: TRBD1; CDR3: CAISATGEDYGYTF; DNA: TGTGCCATCAGTGCAACAGGGGAGGACTATGGCTACACCTTC
V: TRBV4-1; J: TRBJ2-2; size: NA; D: TRBD2; CDR3: CASSQEVVTSGRILNTGELFF; DNA: TGCGCCAGCAGCCAAGAGGTCGTGACTAGCGGGAGAATTCTGAACACCGGGGAGCTGTTTTTT
V: TRBV5-1; J: TRBJ2-1; size: once; D: TRBD2; CDR3: CASSLALAGGLLYNEQFF; DNA: TGCGCCAGCAGCTTGGCGCTAGCGGGGGGACTCCTCTACAATGAGCAGTTCTTC
V: TRBV30; J: TRBJ2-1; size: NA; D: TRBD2; CDR3: CAWRRGAYNEQFF; DNA: TGTGCCTGGCGGCGGGGGGCCTACAATGAGCAGTTCTTC
V: TRBV11-2; J: TRBJ2-1; size: once; D: TRBD2; CDR3: CASSPAGLGNEQFF; DNA: TGTGCCAGCAGCCCAGCGGGACTAGGGAATGAGCAGTTCTTC
V: TRBV11-2; J: TRBJ1-2; size: NA; D: NA; CDR3: CASSLGGSYGYTF; DNA: TGTGCCAGCAGCCTGGGGGGCAGCTATGGCTACACCTTC
V: TRBV5-8; J: TRBJ2-3; size: NA; D: NA; CDR3: CASSHRDGWTDTQYF; DNA: TGTGCCAGCAGCCACAGGGATGGTTGGACAGATACGCAGTATTTT
V: TRBV7-2; J: TRBJ2-1; size: NA; D: NA; CDR3: CASSPDGAWAPYNEQFF; DNA: TGTGCCAGCAGCCCAGACGGCGCTTGGGCCCCTTACAATGAGCAGTTCTTC